The subject of this entry is one T cell receptor beta chain. In this sample, this clonotype turned up many times. No antigen is known for it. No base quality values were provided; no much bigger clone lies one nucleotide off. The source of the sample is a study of T cells in Graves' hyperthyroidism and ophthalmopathy (dated by TCRdb to the late 2010s). Some background on the complete study: Peripheral blood samples were taken at initial diagnosis, before any treatment was given. In about 6 Graves' hyperthyroidism patients, the study also compared T-cell repertoires from thyroid tissue with T-cell repertoires from blood. The paper describes TCR Vbeta CDR3 sequencing of 135 peripheral blood samples, made up of approximately 40 ophthalmopathy patients, some 76 hyperthyroidism patients and some 17 progressor patients. TCR V-J signatures able to tell the groups apart were searched for in a discovery cohort of approximately 95 patients, of whom over 40 had Graves' ophthalmopathy and 57 had stable Graves' hyperthyroidism. For training and testing, the 80 to 100 patients in the discovery cohort were randomly divided in a 7:3 ratio. Prospective prediction of ophthalmopathy was tested in an independent validation cohort of 18 to 20 hyperthyroidism patients and some 17 patients who later progressed to ophthalmopathy. Following sampling, methimazole starting at 30 mg daily was given to hyperthyroidism patients, and high-dose intravenous methylprednisolone was given to ophthalmopathy patients.

TCR beta CDR3 regions were amplified from RNA transcripts. The TCR CDR3 was subjected to a first round of RT-PCR using the HTBI primer set and the Qiagen OneStep RT-PCR kit. The libraries were constructed in a second round of multiplex PCR and then size-selected and purified. The libraries were sequenced on an Illumina HiSeq2000 using paired-end 100 bp reads. On the study's bioinformatics: Raw data were processed with SOAPnuke, discarding reads with adapters, uncalled bases, mean Phred below 15, or no exact constant-primer or identifier match. High-quality paired reads were merged with COPE v1.2.5, and unique nucleotide sequences were defined as clonotypes. Clonotypes were aligned to IMGT TRBV, TRBD and TRBJ reference segments using MiTCR v1.1. The analysis was restricted to V-J combinations with a frequency above 0.0001, which together covered 99% to 99.2% of the repertoires. A TCS score was defined as the ratio between F50 (clonal expansion) and ExV (chaos), using BLOSUM62-based TCRdist between CDR3 peptides within each V-J. Welch's t-statistics and random forest reduced approximately 520 V-J features to some 14, which were used in a naive Bayes classifier (R e1071). Thyroid-blood repertoire similarity was quantified with the Morisita-Horn index. TCRdb cleaned the public reads at Q25 with fastp, built clones with MiXCR and kept in-frame beta chains. Entries that share a CDR3 protein sequence are merged under the most common genes and DNA. TCRdb's processing, not the study's, gives the V and J calls here. Here the sample has around 760,000 distinct CDR3 sequences; roughly a third occur a single time. The ten largest clones capture 31% of the sample.

Graves' hyperthyroidism was defined as stable when no progression to ophthalmopathy occurred over 18 months of follow-up. Hyperthyroidism patients were aged 18 to 65 years and newly diagnosed, with disease duration of less than 2 months. Any patient with an uncontrolled infection, another autoimmune disease, pregnancy or lactation was excluded. Diagnoses were based on clinical symptoms, serum thyroxine and TRAb, thyroid ultrasound and orbital computed tomography. PBMCs were isolated from 7.5 to 10 ml of fresh peripheral blood by Ficoll-Paque density gradient centrifugation. Total RNA was extracted with Trizol reagent, and quality was checked on an Agilent 2100 Bioanalyzer. What the work shows at the level of the full study, not this receptor alone: Most expanded thyroid clonotypes (frequency above 0.001) were also found in blood, which suggests that blood repertoires may mirror thyroid immune responses. No statistical method was used to fix the sample size in advance, and group allocation was not hidden from the investigators. A model built on a 13 V-J signature distinguished ophthalmopathy from stable hyperthyroidism, reaching 87.88% sensitivity and 81% to 83% specificity in cross-validation and 80%/75% in testing. In validation, progression to ophthalmopathy was predicted by the model with 70% to 71% sensitivity and 72.22% specificity, a median of around 5.9 months before onset.

Counted from cysteine to phenylalanine, this CDR3 has 15 amino acids. CDR3 DNA only is kept here, 45 bases in frame from base 1. Looking up the germline V gene (reference sequence) yields CDR1 SEHNR and CDR2 FQNEAQ. V loses 0 bases of germline sequence and J loses 1 base, and the interval between the two ends is 9 bases. The sequence derives from a woman aged 40 to 49 with Graves' hyperthyroidism. The sample was blood. The chain joins TRBV7-9 to TRBJ2-5; a weak D assignment points to TRBD2 (6 bases agree). The CDR3 corresponds to CASSLAQGGQETQYF. The nucleotide sequence is TGTGCCAGCAGCTTAGCGCAGGGAGGCCAAGAGACCCAGTACTTC.